This T cell receptor beta chain is from a study of cytomegalovirus exposure and HLA in healthy donors. Produced via immunoSEQ multiplex PCR; TCRdb's table is partial and in-frame only. The data show 120,000 or so clones, about 90% seen once. Germline CDR1 reads MGHRA; CDR2 reads YSYEKL. The V segment lost 1 base and the J segment 6 bases; nucleotides outside the gene matches: 9. This CDR3 comprises 15 residues. The V call is TRBV4-1, the J call TRBJ2-7; TRBD1 aligns across 7 bases. This TCR was recovered from a man aged 30 to 45 in good health and CMV-seronegative. Sequencing input: PBMCs. The CDR3 region is CASSQGGQGDSEQYF. The CDR3 DNA sequence: TGCGCCAGCAGCCAAGGTGGGCAGGGGGACAGCGAGCAGTACTTC.